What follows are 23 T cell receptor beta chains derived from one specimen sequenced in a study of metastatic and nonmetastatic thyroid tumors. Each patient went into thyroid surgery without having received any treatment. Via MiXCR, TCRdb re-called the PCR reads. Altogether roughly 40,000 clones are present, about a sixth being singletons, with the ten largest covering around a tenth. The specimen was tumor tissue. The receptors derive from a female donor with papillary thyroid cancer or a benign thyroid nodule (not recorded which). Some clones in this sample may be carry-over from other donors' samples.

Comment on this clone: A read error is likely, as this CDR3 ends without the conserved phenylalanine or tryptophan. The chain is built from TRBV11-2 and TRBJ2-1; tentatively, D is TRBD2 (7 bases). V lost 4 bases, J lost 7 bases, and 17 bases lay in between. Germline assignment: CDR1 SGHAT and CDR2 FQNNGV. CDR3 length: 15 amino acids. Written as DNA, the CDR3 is TGTGCCAGCAGCTGGACTAGAGGGGGTGGAAATGAGCAGTTCCTC. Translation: CASSWTRGGGNEQFL.

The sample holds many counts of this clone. CDR3 DNA sequence: TGTGCCAGCGGAGTGCCTTACAGGGCCCCCGCGGGCTACACCTTC. It yields the protein CASGVPYRAPAGYTF. The chain recombines TRBV6-2 or TRBV6-3 with TRBJ1-2, with D possibly matching TRBD1 (6 bases). This CDR3 comprises 15 residues. The germline gives CDR1 MNHEY, CDR2 SVGEGT. The V and J ends lost 8 bases and 8 bases respectively, with 24 bases between them.

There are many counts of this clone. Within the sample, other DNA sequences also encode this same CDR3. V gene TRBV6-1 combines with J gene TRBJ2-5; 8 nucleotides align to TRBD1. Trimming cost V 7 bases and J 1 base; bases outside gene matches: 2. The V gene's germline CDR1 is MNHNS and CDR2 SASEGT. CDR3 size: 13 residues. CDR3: CASTRGPQETQYF. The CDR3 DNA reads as TGTGCCAGCACCAGGGGGCCCCAAGAGACCCAGTACTTC.

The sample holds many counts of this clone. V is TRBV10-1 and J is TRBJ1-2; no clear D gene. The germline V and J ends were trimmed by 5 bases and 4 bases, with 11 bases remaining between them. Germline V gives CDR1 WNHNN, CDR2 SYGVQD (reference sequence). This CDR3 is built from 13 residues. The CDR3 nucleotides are TGCGCCAGCAGTCCTGGGATGAGCTATGGCTACACCTTC. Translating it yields CASSPGMSYGYTF.

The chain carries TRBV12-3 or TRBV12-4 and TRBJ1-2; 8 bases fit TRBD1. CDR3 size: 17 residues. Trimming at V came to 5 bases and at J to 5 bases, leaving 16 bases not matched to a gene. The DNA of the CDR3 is TGTGCCAGCAGTCCTGGGGGGACAGGCATTCGAGGATATGGCTACACCTTC. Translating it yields CASSPGGTGIRGYGYTF.

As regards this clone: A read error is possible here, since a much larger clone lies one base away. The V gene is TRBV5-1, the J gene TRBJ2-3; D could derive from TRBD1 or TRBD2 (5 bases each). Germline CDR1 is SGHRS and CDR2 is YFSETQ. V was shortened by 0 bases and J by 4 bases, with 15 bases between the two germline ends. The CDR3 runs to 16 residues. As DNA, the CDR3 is TGCGCCAGCAGCTTGGTAGTCAGGGCTAGCTCAGATACGCAGTATTTT. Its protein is CASSLVVRASSDTQYF.

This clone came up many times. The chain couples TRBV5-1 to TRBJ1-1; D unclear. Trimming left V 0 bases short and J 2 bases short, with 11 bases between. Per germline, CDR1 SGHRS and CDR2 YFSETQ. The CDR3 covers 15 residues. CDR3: CASSLESARNTEAFF. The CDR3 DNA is TGCGCCAGCAGCTTGGAGAGCGCCCGAAACACTGAAGCTTTCTTT.

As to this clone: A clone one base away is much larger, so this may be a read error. CDR3 sequence (DNA): TGTGCCAGCAGCGTCTCTTTGAACACTGAAGCTTTCTTT. Translated: CASSVSLNTEAFF. V usage is TRBV9 and J usage is TRBJ1-1, with D uncertain. CDR3 length equals 13 residues. The V gene's germline CDR1 is SGDLS and CDR2 YYNGEE. Trimming left V 2 bases short and J 0 bases short, with 5 bases between.

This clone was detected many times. CDR3 nucleotides: TGTGCCAGCAGCTTGACGGGCCAGGGTAATGAAAAACTGTTTTTT. Protein sequence: CASSLTGQGNEKLFF. The chain carries TRBV7-9 and TRBJ1-4, with TRBD1 as a possible D gene (5 bases). The germline V and J ends were trimmed by 3 bases and 4 bases, with 12 bases remaining between them. CDR1 is SEHNR and CDR2 is FQNEAQ in the germline V gene (reference sequence). The CDR3 extends over 15 amino acids.

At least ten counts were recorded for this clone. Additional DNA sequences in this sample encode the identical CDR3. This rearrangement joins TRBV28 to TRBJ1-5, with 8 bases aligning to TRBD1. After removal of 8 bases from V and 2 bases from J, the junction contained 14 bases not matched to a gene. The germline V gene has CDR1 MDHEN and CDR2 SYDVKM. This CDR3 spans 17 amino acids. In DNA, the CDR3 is TGTGCCAGCTGGATTGGGACAGGCCTCGGGGGCAATCAGCCCCAGCATTTT. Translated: CASWIGTGLGGNQPQHF.

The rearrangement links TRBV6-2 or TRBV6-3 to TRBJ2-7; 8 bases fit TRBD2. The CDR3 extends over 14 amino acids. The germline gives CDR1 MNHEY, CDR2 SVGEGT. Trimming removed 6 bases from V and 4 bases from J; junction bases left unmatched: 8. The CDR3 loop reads CASRQRESRYEQYF. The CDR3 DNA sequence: TGTGCCAGCAGGCAGCGGGAGTCGAGATACGAGCAGTACTTC.

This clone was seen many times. DNA of the CDR3: TGTGCCACCAGCAGACCCGGGACTAGCGGATACGAGCAGTACTTC. Protein sequence: CATSRPGTSGYEQYF. The chain recombines TRBV15 with TRBJ2-7; TRBD2 aligns across 11 bases. CDR1 LNHNV and CDR2 YYDKDF come from the germline V gene (reference sequence). V dropped 2 bases and J dropped 4; count of bases not matched to a gene: 4. CDR3 size: 15 residues.

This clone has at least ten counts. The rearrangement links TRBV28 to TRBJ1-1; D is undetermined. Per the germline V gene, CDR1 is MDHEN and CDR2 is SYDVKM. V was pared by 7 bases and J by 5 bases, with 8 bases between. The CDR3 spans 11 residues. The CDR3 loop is CASTLGTEAFF. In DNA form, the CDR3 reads TGTGCCAGCACTTTGGGGACTGAAGCTTTCTTT.

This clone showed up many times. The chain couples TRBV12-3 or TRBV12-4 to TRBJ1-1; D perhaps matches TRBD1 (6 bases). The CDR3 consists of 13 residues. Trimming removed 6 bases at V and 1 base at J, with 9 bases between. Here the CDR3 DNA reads TGTGCCAGCAGCCTCAGGGGGAACACTGAAGCTTTCTTT. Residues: CASSLRGNTEAFF.

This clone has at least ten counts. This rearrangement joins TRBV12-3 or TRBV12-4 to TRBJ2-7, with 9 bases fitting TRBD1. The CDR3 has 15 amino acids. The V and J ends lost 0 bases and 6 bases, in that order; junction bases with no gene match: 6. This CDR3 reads CASSLAPRQGGEQYF. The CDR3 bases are TGTGCCAGCAGTTTAGCGCCCCGACAGGGGGGCGAGCAGTACTTC.

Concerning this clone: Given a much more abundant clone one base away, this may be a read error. CDR3 protein: CASSEGAVPQHF. As DNA, the CDR3 is TGTGCCAGCAGTGAGGGGGCAGTGCCCCAGCATTTT. The genes are TRBV6-1 and TRBJ1-5; possible D gene TRBD1, 6 bases. CDR3 length equals 12 residues. V dropped 3 bases and J dropped 9 bases, with 9 bases sitting between them. Looked up from germline, CDR1 is MNHNS and CDR2 is SASEGT.

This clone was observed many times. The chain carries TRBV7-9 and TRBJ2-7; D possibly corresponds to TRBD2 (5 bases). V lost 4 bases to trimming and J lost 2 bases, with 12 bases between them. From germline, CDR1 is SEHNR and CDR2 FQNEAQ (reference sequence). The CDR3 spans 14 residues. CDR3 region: CASSSPGIPYEQYF. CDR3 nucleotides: TGTGCCAGCAGCTCCCCCGGGATCCCCTACGAGCAGTACTTC. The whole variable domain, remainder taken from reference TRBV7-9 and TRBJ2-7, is DTGVSQNPRHKITKRGQNVTFRCDPISEHNRLYWYRQTLGQGPEFLTYFQNEAQLEKSRLLSDRFSAERPKGSFSTLEIQRTEQGDSAMYLCASSSPGIPYEQYFGPGTRLTVT.

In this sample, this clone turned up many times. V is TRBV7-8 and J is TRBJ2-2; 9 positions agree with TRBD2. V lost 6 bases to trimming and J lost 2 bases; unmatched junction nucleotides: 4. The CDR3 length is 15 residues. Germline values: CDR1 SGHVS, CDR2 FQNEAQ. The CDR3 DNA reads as TGTGCCAGCAGATTGACTAGCGGCAACACCGGGGAGCTGTTTTTT. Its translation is CASRLTSGNTGELFF.

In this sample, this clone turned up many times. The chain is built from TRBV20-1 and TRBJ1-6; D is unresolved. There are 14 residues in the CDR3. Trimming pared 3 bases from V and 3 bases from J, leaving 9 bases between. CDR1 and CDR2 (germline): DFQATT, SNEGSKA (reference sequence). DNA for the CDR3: TGCAGTGCTAGCGCCAGGCGCTATAATTCACCCCTCCACTTT. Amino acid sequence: CSASARRYNSPLHF.

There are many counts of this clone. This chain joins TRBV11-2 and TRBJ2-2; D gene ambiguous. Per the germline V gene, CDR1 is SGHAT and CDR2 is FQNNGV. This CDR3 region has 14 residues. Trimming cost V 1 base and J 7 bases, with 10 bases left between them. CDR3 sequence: CASSLVPSVGELFF. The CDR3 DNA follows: TGTGCCAGCAGCTTAGTACCCTCCGTCGGGGAGCTGTTTTTT.

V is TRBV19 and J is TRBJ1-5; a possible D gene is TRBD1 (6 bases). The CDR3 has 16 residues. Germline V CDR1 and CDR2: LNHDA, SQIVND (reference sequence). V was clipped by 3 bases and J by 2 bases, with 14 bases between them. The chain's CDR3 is CASSMNPGGGNQPQHF. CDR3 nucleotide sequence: TGTGCCAGTAGTATGAACCCCGGGGGCGGCAATCAGCCCCAGCATTTT.

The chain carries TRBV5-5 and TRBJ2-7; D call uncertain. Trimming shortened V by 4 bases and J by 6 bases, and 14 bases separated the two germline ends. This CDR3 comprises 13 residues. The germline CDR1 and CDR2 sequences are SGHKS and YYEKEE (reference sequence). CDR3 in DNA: TGTGCCAGCAGCCCCGCGAGGTACGGCGAGCAGTACTTC. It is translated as CASSPARYGEQYF.

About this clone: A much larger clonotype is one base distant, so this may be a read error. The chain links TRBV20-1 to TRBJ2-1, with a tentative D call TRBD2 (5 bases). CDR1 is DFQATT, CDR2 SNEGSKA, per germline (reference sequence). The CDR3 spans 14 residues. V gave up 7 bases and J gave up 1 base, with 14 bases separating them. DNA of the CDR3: TGCAGTGTTGCGGGCGTGAAATCCTACAATGAGCAGTTCTTC. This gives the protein CSVAGVKSYNEQFF.